This T cell receptor beta chain was captured in a study of blood T cell repertoires in COVID-19. Original data processing: The authors estimated nucleated cell counts from reference gene primer amplification. Clones were sequenced by immunoSEQ multiplex PCR, and TCRdb holds only the in-frame ones, with some missing. That table furnishes V, J and clone size, whereas the DNA furnished D and trimming. This table has roughly 150,000 clones, roughly 90% appearing once. The CDR3 covers 13 residues. V lost 6 bases to trimming and J lost 1 base, with 9 bases between them. Germline V CDR1 and CDR2: LGHNA, YSLEER.

The receptor's source is a man aged 60-69 years with acute or convalescent COVID-19. Material for sequencing was peripheral blood. The chain employs TRBV4-3 and TRBJ1-1, with D perhaps matching TRBD1 (6 bases). CDR3 protein: CASSPTGNTEAFF. CDR3 DNA sequence: TGCGCCAGCAGTCCGACAGGGAACACTGAAGCTTTCTTT.